Only a few counts were recorded for the clone carrying this TCR beta chain. Since a much larger clone is just one base distant, this may be a read error. This sample is part of a study of read filtering for tumor transcriptome and immune sequencing. Study background: Whole-transcriptome libraries were prepared after DNase treatment. IR-seq gave about 3.5 to 10.27 million TCR reads per sample; RNA-seq gave roughly 80 to 1273.

This library used about 400 ng RNA and molecular barcoded adaptors spanning alpha/delta and beta/gamma chains. TCRdb re-derived calls from the reads in MiXCR, one entry per CDR3 protein. The sample lists over 55,000 distinct CDR3 sequences, about 14% occurring once. Germline V lookup: CDR1 SGHNT, CDR2 YENEEA. The CDR3 extends over 16 amino acids. V lost 5 bases and J lost 1, with 15 bases in between. Sequencing input: a population of CD138-negative cells sorted from bone marrow. The sequence was collected from a donor at least 40 years old with multiple myeloma. The chain combines TRBV11-3 with TRBJ2-4, with D possibly matching TRBD1 (6 bases). CDR3 protein: CASSLSRGMAKNIQYF. In DNA form, the CDR3 reads TGTGCCAGCAGCCTGAGCAGGGGAATGGCCAAAAACATTCAGTACTTC.